This T cell receptor beta chain emerged from a study of radiotherapy plus CTLA-4 blockade in lung cancer (dated by TCRdb to 2016 to 2018). General notes on the study: Among the enrolled patients, 18% had an objective response, and 31% reached disease control. What the research found in general, with its limitations: After treatment with radiotherapy and ipilimumab, TCR clones that originated in tumors expanded in peripheral blood. The strongest predictors of response, as reported, were early dynamic changes in blood T cell clones along with a rise in serum interferon-beta after radiation.

The method was the immunoSEQ multiplex PCR assay. Entries here come from immuneACCESS through TCRdb and include only in-frame sequences with V and J called. Some clones fail to appear in such tables; in the studies checked, an unresolved V gene covers under half of the shortfall, and the cause of the remainder is unknown. The sample data list roughly 110,000 clones, and 85% to 90% of these were observed just once. Clones ranked in the top ten supply around 2% of the sample. A remark on this clone: This receptor's antigen is unknown. No much larger clone is present one base from it, and per-base qualities are unavailable.

Focal radiation therapy combined with CTLA-4 blockade (ipilimumab) was tested in patients with chemo-refractory metastatic non-small-cell lung cancer. This sequence was found in a human donor with non-small cell lung cancer that progressed on radiotherapy plus ipilimumab. Some clones in this sample may be carry-over from other donors' samples. The sample here was peripheral blood, taken from a patient treated with radiotherapy plus ipilimumab.

The CDR3 sequence is CASSLLRGGTSTDTQYF. The nucleotide sequence is given as TGTGCCAGCAGCTTACTCAGGGGCGGAACCAGCACAGATACGCAGTATTTT. Recombination connected TRBV7-8 to TRBJ2-3; TRBD1 is a possible D gene, resting on 6 matching bases. As encoded in the germline V gene, CDR1 is SGHVS while CDR2 is FQNEAQ. V is pared back by 2 bases and J by 0 bases, with 15 bases lying between the germline termini. Its CDR3 holds 17 amino acids, cysteine through phenylalanine. This entry keeps only the CDR3 DNA: 51 bases, framed from base 1.